This section outlines one TCR beta chain sequence together with its context. What it recognizes is unknown. This specimen comes from a study of CD8+ T cells in alopecia areata. Broader study findings: Across lesional scalp, and particularly alopecia totalis/universalis, clonality surpassed that of normal scalp.

Extracted RNA was reverse transcribed, and the resulting cDNA served as sequencing template. This table comes from immunoSEQ multiplex PCR, and its TCRdb copy is limited to in-frame clones, with some not included. The sample comprises around 100,000 clones, 55% of which are singletons, and roughly 8.8% rests with the top ten. CDR3 length: 15 residues. V was trimmed by 0 bases and J by 8 bases, leaving 11 bases between them. Germline CDR1 is MNHEY and CDR2 is SVGAGI. This receptor was obtained from a human donor in good health. This chain links TRBV6-5 with TRBJ1-6; D may be TRBD1 (5 bases). The sequencing input was CD4+ T cells sorted from blood. The CDR3: CASSYSRGWDSPLHF. In DNA form, the CDR3 reads TGTGCCAGCAGTTACTCGAGGGGCTGGGATTCACCCCTCCACTTT.